This T cell receptor beta chain was identified in a study of T cell changes during pregnancy in multiple sclerosis (dated by TCRdb to between 2018 and 2021). At the level of the whole study: The study examined how the T cell repertoire changed over the course of pregnancy in women with multiple sclerosis.

Of note for this clone: This clone's antigen is unknown. Base qualities are not at hand, and no much larger clone is one base apart.

CDR1 and CDR2, per the germline V gene, are LGHNA and YNFKEQ. Measured from the cysteine to the phenylalanine, the CDR3 is 13 residues long. Only CDR3 DNA remains: 39 bases, in frame from the first base. The junction shows trimming of 1 base on V and 0 bases on J, plus 4 bases between the germline ends. The library was obtained by the immunoSEQ multiplex PCR assay. The clones in this table, taken by TCRdb from immuneACCESS, are in-frame only. Not every clone is retained; where verified, under half of the shortfall comes from an unresolved V gene, and the cause of the rest is unknown. Here the sample has tens of thousands of clones; around 94% occur a single time. The top ten constitute 2.5% of the sample.

Source: CD8+ T cells from peripheral blood mononuclear cells, taken after pregnancy. The TCR was taken from a female donor with multiple sclerosis, enrolled in a pregnancy study. The rearranged segments are TRBV4-2 and TRBJ2-7, with no confidently assigned D gene. The CDR3 reads CASSQVGSYEQYF. Read as DNA, the sequence is TGTGCCAGCAGCCAAGTCGGCTCCTACGAGCAGTACTTC.